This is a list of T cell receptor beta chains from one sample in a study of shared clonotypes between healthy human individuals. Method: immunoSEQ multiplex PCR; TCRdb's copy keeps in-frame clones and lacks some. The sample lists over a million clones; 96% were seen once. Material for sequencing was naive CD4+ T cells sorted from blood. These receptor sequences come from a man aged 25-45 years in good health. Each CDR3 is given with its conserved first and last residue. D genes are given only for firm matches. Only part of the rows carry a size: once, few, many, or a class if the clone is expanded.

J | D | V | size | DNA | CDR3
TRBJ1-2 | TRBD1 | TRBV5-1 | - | TGCGCCAGCAGCTCTCGGACAGGGGGCGTAGATGGCTACACCTTC | CASSSRTGGVDGYTF
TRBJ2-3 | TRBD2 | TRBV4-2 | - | TGTGCCAGCAGCCAACACGCGGGAGGTACTAGCACAGATACGCAGTATTTT | CASSQHAGGTSTDTQYF
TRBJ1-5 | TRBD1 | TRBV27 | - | TGTGCCAGCAGTTTCGACAGGGCCAATCAGCCCCAGCATTTT | CASSFDRANQPQHF
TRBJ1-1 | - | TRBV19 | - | TGTGCCAGTATAAGGACCACTGAAGCTTTCTTT | CASIRTTEAFF
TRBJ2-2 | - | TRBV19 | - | TGTGCCAGTAGGCTCGACGGGACCGGGGAGCTGTTTTTT | CASRLDGTGELFF
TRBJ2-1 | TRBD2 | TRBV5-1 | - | TGCGCCAGCAGCCCTAGCGGGCCAGCCTACAATGAGCAGTTCTTC | CASSPSGPAYNEQFF
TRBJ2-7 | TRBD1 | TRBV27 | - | TGTGCCAGCACCGGCTTGCGTACAGGGGGCTACGAGCAGTACTTC | CASTGLRTGGYEQYF
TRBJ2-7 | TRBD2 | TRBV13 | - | TGTGCCAGCAGCTTACTAGCGGGAGTGGGGGAGCAGTACTTC | CASSLLAGVGEQYF
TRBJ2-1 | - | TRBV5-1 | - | TGCGCCAGCAGCTTTACCGGACTGTACAATGAGCAGTTCTTC | CASSFTGLYNEQFF
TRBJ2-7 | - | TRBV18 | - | TGTGCCAGCTCACCTAAAGGGTTTCAGGTCCTACTCGGAACCCTCGGGGAGCAGTACTTC | CASSPKGFQVLLGTLGEQYF
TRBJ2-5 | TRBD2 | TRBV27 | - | TGTGCCAGTAGGCGAGCGGGAGTGGGGGAGACCCAGTACTTC | CASRRAGVGETQYF
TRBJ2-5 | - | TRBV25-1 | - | TGTGCCAGCAGTGAAGCGGAGTCCCAAGAGACCCAGTACTTC | CASSEAESQETQYF
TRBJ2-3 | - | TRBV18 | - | TGTGCCAGCTCACCACCGGCCCACACAGATACGCAGTATTTT | CASSPPAHTDTQYF
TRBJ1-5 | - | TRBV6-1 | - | TGTGCCAGCAGTGAAGGCGGCAGGAGCAATCAGCCCCAGCATTTT | CASSEGGRSNQPQHF
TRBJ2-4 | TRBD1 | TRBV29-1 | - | TGCAGCGTTGGAGGGGGCCGAAACATTCAGTACTTC | CSVGGGRNIQYF
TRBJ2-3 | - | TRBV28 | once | TGTGCCAGCAGTGAGGATACGCAGTATTTT | CASSEDTQYF
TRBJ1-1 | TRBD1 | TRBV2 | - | TGTGCCAGCATTAGACAGGGAGGGGGGAACACTGAAGCTTTCTTT | CASIRQGGGNTEAFF
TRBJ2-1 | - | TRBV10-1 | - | TGCGCCAGCAGTGATGGCGGACCGCCCTACAATGAGCAGTTCTTC | CASSDGGPPYNEQFF
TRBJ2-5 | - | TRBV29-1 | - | TGCAGCGTCGATACACGGCAGACCCAGTACTTC | CSVDTRQTQYF
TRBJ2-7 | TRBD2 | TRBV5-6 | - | TGTGCCAGCAGCTTGCGGCGGACTAGCGGGACCTACGAGCAGTACTTC | CASSLRRTSGTYEQYF
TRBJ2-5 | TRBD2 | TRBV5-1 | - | TGCGCCAGCAGTCTCCTTCCCGGGGGGGATGAGACCCAGTACTTC | CASSLLPGGDETQYF
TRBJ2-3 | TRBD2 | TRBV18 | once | TGTGCCAGCTCACCACTGGGACTAGCGGGAGGGAGGATCACAGATACGCAGTATTTT | CASSPLGLAGGRITDTQYF
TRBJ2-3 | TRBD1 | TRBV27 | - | TGTGCCAGCACCACACCGTCCCGACAGGGCCTTAGCACAGATACGCAGTATTTT | CASTTPSRQGLSTDTQYF